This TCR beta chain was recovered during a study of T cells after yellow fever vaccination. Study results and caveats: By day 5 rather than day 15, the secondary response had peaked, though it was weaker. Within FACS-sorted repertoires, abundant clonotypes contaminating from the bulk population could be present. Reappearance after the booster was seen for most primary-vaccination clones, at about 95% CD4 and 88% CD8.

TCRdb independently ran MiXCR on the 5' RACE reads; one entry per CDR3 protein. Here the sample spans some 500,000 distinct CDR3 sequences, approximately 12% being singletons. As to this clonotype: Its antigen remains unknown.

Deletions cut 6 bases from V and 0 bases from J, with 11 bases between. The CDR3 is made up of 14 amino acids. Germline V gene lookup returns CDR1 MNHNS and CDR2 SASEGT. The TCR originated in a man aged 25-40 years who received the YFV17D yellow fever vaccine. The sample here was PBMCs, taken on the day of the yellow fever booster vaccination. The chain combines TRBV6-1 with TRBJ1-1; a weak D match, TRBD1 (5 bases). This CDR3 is CASRPQQVNTEAFF. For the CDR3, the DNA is TGTGCCAGCAGACCTCAACAGGTGAACACTGAAGCTTTCTTT.